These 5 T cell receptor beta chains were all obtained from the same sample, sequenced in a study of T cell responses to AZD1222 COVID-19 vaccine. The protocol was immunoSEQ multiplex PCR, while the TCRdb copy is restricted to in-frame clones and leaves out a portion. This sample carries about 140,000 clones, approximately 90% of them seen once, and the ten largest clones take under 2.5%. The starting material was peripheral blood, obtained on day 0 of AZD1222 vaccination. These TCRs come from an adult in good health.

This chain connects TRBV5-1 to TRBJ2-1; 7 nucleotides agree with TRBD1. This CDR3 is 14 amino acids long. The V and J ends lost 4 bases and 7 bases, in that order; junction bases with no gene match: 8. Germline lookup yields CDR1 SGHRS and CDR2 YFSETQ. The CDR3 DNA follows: TGCGCCAGCAGCCCGGGACAGACGATAAATGAGCAGTTCTTC. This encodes CASSPGQTINEQFF.

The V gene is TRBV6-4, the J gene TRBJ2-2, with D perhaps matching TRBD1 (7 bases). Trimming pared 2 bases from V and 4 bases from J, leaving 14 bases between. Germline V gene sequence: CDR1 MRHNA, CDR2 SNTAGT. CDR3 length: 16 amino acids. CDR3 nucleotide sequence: TGTGCCAGCAGTGACCTTAACAGGGGAGGCACCGGGGAGCTGTTTTTT. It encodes CASSDLNRGGTGELFF.

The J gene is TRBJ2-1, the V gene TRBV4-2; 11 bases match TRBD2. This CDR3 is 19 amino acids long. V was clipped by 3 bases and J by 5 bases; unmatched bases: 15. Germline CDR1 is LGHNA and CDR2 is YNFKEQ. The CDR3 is CASSQRGAVAGGPNNEQFF. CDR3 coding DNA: TGTGCCAGCAGCCAGAGAGGTGCGGTAGCGGGGGGGCCAAACAATGAGCAGTTCTTC.

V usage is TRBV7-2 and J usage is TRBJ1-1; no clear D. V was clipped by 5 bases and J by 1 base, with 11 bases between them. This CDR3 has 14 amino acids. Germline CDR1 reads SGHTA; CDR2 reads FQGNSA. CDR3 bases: TGTGCCAGCAGCCAGCAGGCGGCGAACACTGAAGCTTTCTTT. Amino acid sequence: CASSQQAANTEAFF.

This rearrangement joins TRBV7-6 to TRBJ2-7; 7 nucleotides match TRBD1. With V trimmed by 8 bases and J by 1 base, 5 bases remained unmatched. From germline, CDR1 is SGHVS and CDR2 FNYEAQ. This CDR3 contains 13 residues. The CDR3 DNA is TGTGCCAGCGGACGGGACAGATCCTACGAGCAGTACTTC. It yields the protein CASGRDRSYEQYF.